These T cell receptor beta chains were read from a single sample in a study of shared clonotypes between healthy human individuals. Sequenced by immunoSEQ multiplex PCR; TCRdb stores in-frame clones only, minus some. The sample includes 700,000 to 950,000 clones, approximately 97% of them seen just once. Sequenced input: naive CD8+ T cells sorted from blood. These receptors were obtained from a young man in good health. Each CDR3 is given with its conserved first and last residue. The order of the fields is V gene, D gene, clone size, J gene, CDR3 DNA, CDR3 protein. D genes are given only for firm matches. Size tells how often a clone was seen (once, few, many) or the class of an expanded clone, and some rows leave it out.

V: TRBV9; D: TRBD1; size: -; J: TRBJ2-3; DNA: TGTGCCAGCAGCGTCTGGACAGGCCCTGGTCACACGGATACGCAGTATTTT; CDR3: CASSVWTGPGHTDTQYF
V: TRBV27; D: -; size: -; J: TRBJ1-1; DNA: TGTGCCTCTACTTCAGGACACTTGAACACTGAAGCTTTCTTT; CDR3: CASTSGHLNTEAFF
V: TRBV19; D: -; size: -; J: TRBJ1-5; DNA: TGTGCCAGTAGTATTAACGGCTATAGCAATCAGCCCCAGCATTTT; CDR3: CASSINGYSNQPQHF
V: TRBV5-4; D: -; size: -; J: TRBJ2-7; DNA: TGTGCCAGCAGCTTGCTAGAAGCCTACGAGCAGTACTTC; CDR3: CASSLLEAYEQYF
V: TRBV27; D: -; size: -; J: TRBJ2-2; DNA: TGTGCCAGCAGTTCATCAAGCGGGCCGAACACCGGGGAGCTGTTTTTT; CDR3: CASSSSSGPNTGELFF
V: TRBV9; D: TRBD1; size: -; J: TRBJ2-7; DNA: TGTGCCAGCAGCGTAGGGACAGGGTCGTCCTACGAGCAGTACTTC; CDR3: CASSVGTGSSYEQYF
V: TRBV2; D: -; size: few; J: TRBJ2-1; DNA: TGTGCCAGCAGTTGGGGACAAGACAATGAGCAGTTCTTC; CDR3: CASSWGQDNEQFF
V: TRBV5-8; D: -; size: -; J: TRBJ2-7; DNA: TGTGCCAGCAGCTTGCGCCAACTCCTCTACGAGCAGTACTTC; CDR3: CASSLRQLLYEQYF
V: TRBV4-3; D: TRBD1; size: once; J: TRBJ2-3; DNA: TGCGCCAGCAGCCAAGTGGTGACAGGGGTGAACACAGATACGCAGTATTTT; CDR3: CASSQVVTGVNTDTQYF
V: TRBV27; D: -; size: -; J: TRBJ1-5; DNA: TGTGCCAGCAGCGGCCACAATCAGCCCCAGCATTTT; CDR3: CASSGHNQPQHF
V: TRBV16; D: TRBD1; size: -; J: TRBJ2-1; DNA: TGTGCCAGCAGCCAGGGACAGGGGGTTCAGAATGAGCAGTTCTTC; CDR3: CASSQGQGVQNEQFF
V: TRBV23-1; D: -; size: -; J: TRBJ1-5; DNA: TGCGCCAGCAGTCAATCGATTGCAGGGGATCAGCCCCAGCATTTT; CDR3: CASSQSIAGDQPQHF
V: TRBV13; D: TRBD2; size: -; J: TRBJ2-1; DNA: TGTGCCAGCAGCTTAGGACTGGCACTAGCGGCATTCTACAATGAGCAGTTCTTC; CDR3: CASSLGLALAAFYNEQFF
V: TRBV19; D: -; size: -; J: TRBJ2-2; DNA: TGTGCCAGTAGTGTCGGATTCGGGGCCGGGGAGCTGTTTTTT; CDR3: CASSVGFGAGELFF
V: TRBV30; D: -; size: -; J: TRBJ2-7; DNA: TGTGCCTGGAGTGACAACAGCTACGAGCAGTACTTC; CDR3: CAWSDNSYEQYF